The rows below give T cell receptor beta chains drawn from one sample of a study of blood T cell repertoires in COVID-19. Clones were read by immunoSEQ multiplex PCR, and TCRdb kept only the in-frame ones, dropping some. The sample contains 200,000 to 250,000 clones, about 80% of which appear only once. Sample: PBMCs or T cells enriched from blood (not recorded which). Receptors were obtained from a man aged 35 to 55 who had recovered from COVID-19. CDR3s include the opening cysteine and the closing phenylalanine or tryptophan. The D gene is left open where the match is weak. The size of a clone is reported for some rows only, either as once, few or many, or as a class for expanded clones.

clone size	D gene	V gene	J gene	CDR3 DNA	CDR3 protein
few	NA	TRBV27	TRBJ2-3	TGTGCCAGCAGTTTAAACAGGGCCACAGATACGCAGTATTTT	CASSLNRATDTQYF
few	TRBD1	TRBV5-1	TRBJ1-6	TGCGCCAGCAGCCCCGGACAGGGGAATTACTCACCCCTCCACTTT	CASSPGQGNYSPLHF
NA	NA	TRBV28	TRBJ1-5	TGTGCCAGCAGTCAACACGATAGCAATCAGCCCCAGCATTTT	CASSQHDSNQPQHF
NA	NA	TRBV28	TRBJ2-2	TGTGCCAGCAGTTCGACAGACAACACCGGGGAGCTGTTTTTT	CASSSTDNTGELFF
NA	NA	TRBV27	TRBJ1-5	TGTGCCAGCAAAATGAGTAGCAATCAGCCCCAGCATTTT	CASKMSSNQPQHF
NA	TRBD1	TRBV7-9	TRBJ1-6	TGTGCCAGCAGCCCCGGACAGGGGGTGTATTCACCCCTCCACTTT	CASSPGQGVYSPLHF
once	NA	TRBV4-3	TRBJ2-3	TGCGCCAGCAGCCAAGAGGTAGTAGATACGCAGTATTTT	CASSQEVVDTQYF
NA	TRBD1	TRBV6-4	TRBJ1-2	TGTGCCAGCAGCGAAAATACAGGGGGCGCTCCCTATGGCTACACCTTC	CASSENTGGAPYGYTF
once	NA	TRBV5-4	TRBJ2-1	TGTGCCAGCAGCTTCTTGCTATACAATGAGCAGTTCTTC	CASSFLLYNEQFF
NA	TRBD1	TRBV5-1	TRBJ2-7	TGCGCCAGCAGCACCGGGACAGGTAACTCCTACGAGCAGTACTTC	CASSTGTGNSYEQYF
NA	NA	TRBV9	TRBJ2-2	TGTGCCAGCAGCGTACCGTCCAGGGCGGACGGGGAGCTGTTTTTT	CASSVPSRADGELFF
NA	NA	TRBV7-3	TRBJ2-3	TGTGCCAGCAGCTTAATAGCCGTTAGGGATACGCAGTATTTT	CASSLIAVRDTQYF
NA	NA	TRBV10-3	TRBJ2-5	TGTGCCATCAGTGCGAAGACGACAGGGACCCAGTACTTC	CAISAKTTGTQYF
NA	NA	TRBV28	TRBJ1-6	TGTGCCAGCATCCCGGGACACGGAGGTTCACCCCTCCACTTT	CASIPGHGGSPLHF
once	TRBD1	TRBV7-9	TRBJ1-1	TGTGCCAGCAGCAGCACAGGGGGCCTGAAAGCTTTCTTT	CASSSTGGLKAFF
NA	NA	TRBV6-2/TRBV6-3	TRBJ2-4	TGTGCCAGCAGTTCGGTCGGAGCCAAAAACATTCAGTACTTC	CASSSVGAKNIQYF
NA	TRBD1	TRBV6-4	TRBJ2-3	TGTGCCAGCAGCGAGGGACAGGGGGGGACAGATACGCAGTATTTT	CASSEGQGGTDTQYF
NA	TRBD1	TRBV3-1/TRBV3-2	TRBJ1-1	TGTGCCAGCACCACTCCTAGGCGACAGGGAAAGGAAATAGCTTTCTTT	CASTTPRRQGKEIAFF
NA	TRBD1	TRBV4-3	TRBJ1-1	TGCGCCAGCAGCCAATTCCGGGACAGGAACACTGAAGCTTTCTTT	CASSQFRDRNTEAFF
NA	NA	TRBV14	TRBJ1-2	TGTGCCAGCAGCCCCACCGGGGGCGGGGGCTATGGCTACACCTTC	CASSPTGGGGYGYTF
NA	TRBD1	TRBV3-1/TRBV3-2	TRBJ1-1	TGTGCCAGCAGCCTCCGCGGTCCGCCCGGGACAGCCGACTGGGGCACTGAAGCTTTCTTT	CASSLRGPPGTADWGTEAFF
NA	NA	TRBV3-1/TRBV3-2	TRBJ1-1	TGTGCCAGCAGCCCTAAACAGGGCCCGAACACTGAAGCTTTCTTT	CASSPKQGPNTEAFF
NA	NA	TRBV28	TRBJ2-2	TGTGCCAGCATCACGGCAGGGGTAAACACCGGGGAGCTGTTTTTT	CASITAGVNTGELFF
NA	TRBD2	TRBV2	TRBJ2-1	TGTGCCACAGCGGGAGGGTTCGGTGAGCAGTTCTTC	CATAGGFGEQFF
NA	NA	TRBV7-9	TRBJ1-5	TGTGCCAGCAGCCGAGGGGGTTCGGGCAATCAGCCCCAGCATTTT	CASSRGGSGNQPQHF
NA	TRBD2	TRBV27	TRBJ2-1	TGTGCCATACGAGGACTAGCGGCTTATGAGCAGTTCTTC	CAIRGLAAYEQFF
NA	TRBD1	TRBV5-1	TRBJ1-2	TGCGCCAGCAGCTTGATGACAGGGGGTTATGGCTACACCTTC	CASSLMTGGYGYTF
NA	NA	TRBV5-1	TRBJ2-2	TGCGCCAGCAGCTTGGGGGCCTTTTCCGGGGAGCTGTTTTTT	CASSLGAFSGELFF
NA	NA	TRBV2	TRBJ1-1	TGTGCCAGCAGTGAAGCGGTTGGGAGTAGGGCCACTGAAGCTTTCTTT	CASSEAVGSRATEAFF
NA	NA	TRBV6-1	TRBJ2-1	TGTGCCAGCAGTGAATCGGCTGGCGGCTCCTACAATGAGCAGTTCTTC	CASSESAGGSYNEQFF
once	NA	TRBV7-4	TRBJ2-3	TGTGCCAGCAGCCCCCCCCGGACAGCCGGCCCAGATACGCAGTATTTT	CASSPPRTAGPDTQYF
NA	TRBD1	TRBV27	TRBJ1-5	TGTGCCAGCAGTCCCCTAAGACAGGGGGGTCAGCCCCAGCATTTT	CASSPLRQGGQPQHF
NA	NA	TRBV18	TRBJ1-5	TGTGCCAGCTCGGCAGGCCATGATAGCAATCAGCCCCAGCATTTT	CASSAGHDSNQPQHF
NA	NA	TRBV6-5	TRBJ2-5	TGTGCCAGCAGTCACGCAGGGGCCCAGTACTTC	CASSHAGAQYF
NA	TRBD2	TRBV18	TRBJ2-7	TGTGCCAGCTCACCGCCGGGACTAGCGGAGTACGAGCAGTACTTC	CASSPPGLAEYEQYF
NA	TRBD2	TRBV29-1	TRBJ2-7	TGCAGCGTTGTGTCCAGCGGGAGTTACGAGCAGTACTTC	CSVVSSGSYEQYF
NA	TRBD1	TRBV2	TRBJ1-1	TGTGCCAGCAGCACAGGGGTCCCAAACACTGAAGCTTTCTTT	CASSTGVPNTEAFF
NA	NA	TRBV6-1	TRBJ2-5	TGTGCCAGCAGTGAAGGGGCCCAGACCCAGTACTTC	CASSEGAQTQYF
NA	NA	TRBV6-4	TRBJ1-2	TGTGCCAGCAGTGACGAAAAGGACAGCCTTTATGGCTACACCTTC	CASSDEKDSLYGYTF
NA	TRBD1	TRBV9	TRBJ2-3	TGTGCCAGCAGCCGGACAGGGGCAGTAGATACGCAGTATTTT	CASSRTGAVDTQYF